This TCR beta chain appears in the sequencing data of a study of human T cells and chemical hapten exposure. The overall study: There were per-sample TCR yield variations, arising mainly from small pooled library volume differences.

TCRdb fed the RACE reads into MiXCR, producing one record per CDR3 protein. This repertoire shows nearly 350,000 distinct CDR3 sequences, around 6.9% found once; its top ten account for about 8%. Time point of the sample: patch test 1, 2 weeks after DPC sensitization. The treatment: therapeutic diphenylcyclopropenone sensitization with weekly scalp DPC. Each donor was an alopecia patient between 18 and 70 years of age who qualified for DPC. Notes on the study in general: Sensitization with DPC brought no change to TCRs above 1 in 1000 in frequency. Donors were affected by alopecia, so their immune reaction might vary from that of healthy individuals.

The CDR3 runs to 16 residues. Trimming left V 4 bases short and J 3 bases short, with 16 bases between. In germline, CDR1 is MNHEY, CDR2 SMNVEV (reference sequence). This clonotype was found many times. Its antigen is as yet unknown. The TCR comes from a woman between 18 and 30 years old with alopecia areata. Some clones in this sample may be carry-over from other donors' samples. Here the sequenced sample was whole blood, taken in connection with sensitization to the hapten diphenylcyclopropenone (DPC). The chain couples TRBV27 to TRBJ1-3, with a tentative D call TRBD1 (6 bases). The DNA for the CDR3 is TGTGCCAGCAGTTCCCATCCCCGCAGGGGTGGAAACACCATATATTTT. This sequence encodes CASSSHPRRGGNTIYF.